The present TCR beta chain was sequenced within a study of human T cells and chemical hapten exposure. The CDR3 runs to 16 residues. Germline V CDR1 and CDR2: KGHDR, SFDVKD. With 1 base clipped from V and 4 bases from J, the junction kept 5 bases outside the gene matches. A single record per CDR3 protein comes from TCRdb applying MiXCR to the RACE reads. The table records tens of thousands of distinct CDR3 sequences, 10% of them present only once. Noted time point: patch test 1, 2 weeks after DPC sensitization. Specified treatment: therapeutic diphenylcyclopropenone sensitization with weekly scalp DPC.

This TCR came from a middle-aged man with alopecia areata. Some clones in this sample may be carry-over from other donors' samples. The input for sequencing was whole blood, taken in connection with sensitization to the hapten diphenylcyclopropenone (DPC). The chain uses TRBV24-1 and TRBJ2-3, with 9 bases that match TRBD2. The CDR3 DNA sequence: TGTGCCACCAGTGATTTAAGCGGGAGGTCCTCAGATACGCAGTATTTT. Translating gives CATSDLSGRSSDTQYF.